This T cell receptor beta chain was profiled in a study of cytomegalovirus exposure and HLA in healthy donors. V lost 2 bases and J 5 bases, leaving 11 bases between the germline ends. There are 14 residues in the CDR3. CDR1 is SGHRS and CDR2 is YFSETQ in the germline V gene. Both 60 Vbeta primers and 13 Jbeta primers went into the PCR. The method was immunoSEQ multiplex PCR; TCRdb's version includes in-frame clones alone and lacks a portion of them. The sample holds about 150,000 clones; approximately 60% are singletons and the top ten take about 7.1%. The sequence was obtained from a woman aged 55-69 years in good health and CMV-seropositive. Sequencing was done on a sample of PBMCs. The V gene is TRBV5-1, the J gene TRBJ2-1; maybe TRBD2 (6 bases). The CDR3 bases are TGCGCCAGCAGCTTCGGGGAGGTCGACAATGAGCAGTTCTTC. Residues: CASSFGEVDNEQFF.